The rows below give T cell receptor beta chains drawn from one sample of a study of control samples from healthy donors and cancer patients. The repertoire was sequenced with immunoSEQ multiplex PCR; TCRdb's copy has only in-frame clones and lacks some. The sample yields about 230,000 clones, around 80% seen once. The material sequenced was PBMCs. The source is a woman aged 55-69 years with lung cancer. Both conserved end residues are trimmed from each CDR3. The order of the fields is V gene, D gene, J gene, clone size, CDR3 protein. The D gene is left open where the match is weak. Only part of the rows carry a size: once, few, many, or a class if the clone is expanded.

V gene: TRBV18
D gene: TRBD1
J gene: TRBJ1-2
clone size: once
CDR3 protein: ASSPTSGQGDYGYT

V gene: TRBV15
D gene: NA
J gene: TRBJ2-3
clone size: NA
CDR3 protein: ATSEMSDTQY

V gene: TRBV6-5
D gene: NA
J gene: TRBJ2-7
clone size: NA
CDR3 protein: ASTSPKEGTYEQY

V gene: TRBV5-1
D gene: NA
J gene: TRBJ2-5
clone size: NA
CDR3 protein: ASSVHTAAQETQY

V gene: TRBV18
D gene: NA
J gene: TRBJ1-1
clone size: NA
CDR3 protein: ASSPGGRRNTEAF

V gene: TRBV24-1
D gene: TRBD1
J gene: TRBJ2-3
clone size: NA
CDR3 protein: ATSDPGDSGSGYTQY

V gene: TRBV6-5
D gene: NA
J gene: TRBJ1-2
clone size: NA
CDR3 protein: ASSYPTPTGHTLYT

V gene: TRBV11-2
D gene: NA
J gene: TRBJ2-3
clone size: NA
CDR3 protein: ASTLRLGADTQY

V gene: TRBV2
D gene: NA
J gene: TRBJ2-5
clone size: NA
CDR3 protein: ARTQVGSLSQETQY

V gene: TRBV28
D gene: NA
J gene: TRBJ2-2
clone size: NA
CDR3 protein: ASSPPSAGLTGELF

V gene: TRBV29-1
D gene: TRBD2
J gene: TRBJ2-1
clone size: once
CDR3 protein: SANLASGSFREQF

V gene: TRBV3-1/TRBV3-2
D gene: TRBD2
J gene: TRBJ2-3
clone size: NA
CDR3 protein: ASSQAGLAGTDTQY

V gene: TRBV18
D gene: TRBD1
J gene: TRBJ2-7
clone size: many
CDR3 protein: ASSPLGQGDEQY

V gene: TRBV7-2
D gene: NA
J gene: TRBJ1-5
clone size: NA
CDR3 protein: ASSPLDTTYQPQH

V gene: TRBV19
D gene: TRBD1
J gene: TRBJ1-3
clone size: NA
CDR3 protein: ASSRQGSGSTIY